This note documents a single T cell receptor beta chain sequence. The specificity of this receptor is unknown. No qualities accompany the bases; no much larger clone lies one base away. Participants in the prospective study were aged 18 to 89 years, lived in 20 to 25 United States geographic areas, and enrolled through a virtual design. To assign participants to cohorts, the prospective study relied on clinical history that participants themselves reported in a screening survey and a study questionnaire. Recovered participants in ImmuneRACE Cohort 3 were defined by two consecutive negative NP/OP PCR tests, clearance by a healthcare professional, or resolution of symptoms. Each participant in the prospective study had whole blood, serum and a nasopharyngeal or oropharyngeal swab collected by mobile phlebotomists. Participants in the prospective study had the option to provide additional blood draws and questionnaires over an approximately 2-month period. Before DNA extraction, prospective study blood samples were shipped either frozen or at room temperature.

These data originate in a study of blood T cell repertoires in COVID-19 (dated by TCRdb to the early 2020s). Broadly, across the study: The collaborator samples originated in the United States, Italy and Spain and spanned the acute and convalescent phases of COVID-19. Subjects who had been exposed to COVID-19, were actively infected with it, or had recovered from it provided the deeply sampled blood TCRbeta repertoires that made up the dataset. The repertoires were made available in a free public database intended to serve as a resource for research on the immune response to SARS-CoV-2. HLA class I and class II types, where available, came from metadata supplied by the sample provider rather than from assay-based typing. The material from the prospective study consisted of cDNA or gDNA derived from T cells, B-cell-depleted T cells, or PBMCs. Nearly every sample came with metadata listing a de-identified subject ID, COVID-19 status, age in years and sex. The samples were drawn from the first 160 participants of the ongoing ImmuneRACE study and from 1,254 subjects provided by 6 global collaborators.

What the research found in general, with its limitations: Clinical and demographic metadata were provided uncurated, with the amount varying by source and participant.

TCRbeta CDR3 regions were amplified from genomic DNA using the immunoSEQ Assay, a bias-controlled multiplex PCR. The paper's processing steps were these. Within the assay, amplification of reference gene primers was used to estimate how many nucleated cells each sample contained. To quantify the absolute abundance of each unique TCRbeta CDR3 rearrangement, sequence reads were collapsed and filtered. For each sample, productive Simpson clonality was calculated as the square root of Simpson's diversity index across productive rearrangements. Entries here come from immuneACCESS through TCRdb and include only in-frame sequences with V and J called. Some clones fail to appear in such tables; in the studies checked, an unresolved V gene covers under half of the shortfall, and the cause of the remainder is unknown. The V and J calls and clone size are taken from that table; D and trimming were inferred from the DNA. The sample includes over 250,000 clones, with 80% to 90% observed a single time. 8% to 9.5% of the sample lies in the top ten.

The sequence was obtained from a woman between 18 and 29 years old who had recovered from COVID-19. Sequencing used PBMCs or T cells enriched from blood (not recorded which).

The CDR3 amino acid sequence is: CASSRGVGATQYF. The nucleotide sequence reads TGTGCCAGCAGTCGGGGGGTTGGAGCTACGCAGTATTTT. The rearrangement joined TRBV2 to TRBJ2-3; TRBD2 agrees with 7 junctional bases. Taken from the germline V gene, the CDR1 and CDR2 loops are SNHLY and FYNNEI. The CDR3 runs 13 residues from the cysteine to the phenylalanine. Only the CDR3 DNA stays, 39 bases, in frame from base 1. V is cut back by 5 bases and J by 8 bases, with 7 bases in the junction unmatched.